This entry lists 21 T cell receptor beta chains sequenced from one sample in a study of beta chain features in type 1 diabetes. Study findings and constraints: A moderate, significant TCRB CDR3 shortening appeared in type 1 diabetes across four CD4+ subsets.

All of the isolated RNA was reverse transcribed, so expressed TCRB transcripts were sequenced. TCRdb's copy holds only in-frame clones and misses some; the assay was immunoSEQ multiplex PCR. The table has 150,000 to 200,000 clones, approximately 9% seen once; the top ten hold over 0.45%. Their target antigens are unknown. Input material: central memory CD4+ T cells from blood. These receptors were obtained from a young woman with type 1 diabetes.

In this sample, this clone turned up many times. The chain is built from TRBV29-1 and TRBJ1-1, with 8 nucleotides matching TRBD1. J gave up 0 bases and V 6 bases, and 3 bases lay outside the gene matches. Per the germline V gene, CDR1 is SQVTM and CDR2 is ANQGSEA. The CDR3 covers 13 residues. The CDR3: CSVRTGMNTEAFF. CDR3 sequence (DNA): TGCAGCGTGCGGACAGGGATGAACACTGAAGCTTTCTTT.

Only a few counts were recorded for this clone. The chain combines TRBV5-1 with TRBJ2-3; a weak D match, TRBD2 (6 bases). CDR1 SGHRS and CDR2 YFSETQ come from the germline V gene. There are 15 residues in the CDR3. V lost 4 bases and J 0 bases, leaving 12 bases between the germline ends. CDR3 residues: CASSGSGFSTDTQYF. The DNA for the CDR3 is TGCGCCAGCAGCGGGAGCGGGTTCAGCACAGATACGCAGTATTTT.

V is TRBV21-1 and J is TRBJ2-1; the table's D call of TRBD2 was not tested on the DNA. TRBV21-1 is recorded as a pseudogene. This CDR3 contains 17 residues. CDR3 bases: TGTGCCAGCAGCAAAGACGAAGTAGCGGGGGGGCGGAATGAGCAGTTCTTC. Translated: CASSKDEVAGGRNEQFF.

This clone has only a few counts. V and J are TRBV9 and TRBJ2-7, with D perhaps matching TRBD2 (6 bases). The V and J ends lost 8 bases and 2 bases respectively, with 17 bases between them. This CDR3 is 14 amino acids long. Germline CDR1 and CDR2: SGDLS and YYNGEE. This CDR3 reads CARRAAGPPYEQYF. The CDR3 nucleotides are TGTGCCAGGAGGGCTGCGGGACCGCCCTACGAGCAGTACTTC.

This clone was found a few times. This rearrangement joins TRBV30 to TRBJ2-6; D remains unclear. The germline gives CDR1 GTSNPN, CDR2 SVGIG (reference sequence). Trimming pared 2 bases from V and 0 bases from J, leaving 11 bases between. The CDR3 length is 16 residues. The CDR3 sequence: CAWSIQSSSGANVLTF. Written as DNA, the CDR3 is TGTGCCTGGAGTATCCAGTCAAGCTCTGGGGCCAACGTCCTGACTTTC. The full variable domain, in which reference TRBV30 and TRBJ2-6 provide the parts outside the CDR3, is SQTIHQWPATLVQPVGSPLSLECTVEGTSNPNLYWYRQAAGRGLQLLFYSVGIGQISSEVPQNLSASRPQDRQFILSSKKLLLSDSGFYLCAWSIQSSSGANVLTFGAGSRLTVL.

This chain connects TRBV2 to TRBJ2-5, with a tentative D call TRBD1 (6 bases). The CDR3 has 12 amino acids. In germline, CDR1 is SNHLY, CDR2 FYNNEI. Between the trimmed V and J ends, which lost 4 bases and 3 bases, there was a span of 6 bases. The CDR3, as DNA: TGTGCCAGCAGTGCAGGGGAAGAGACCCAGTACTTC. Its translation is CASSAGEETQYF.

The chain links TRBV5-4 to TRBJ2-3; 9 positions match TRBD2. Trimming removed 0 bases from V and 1 base from J; junction bases left unmatched: 3. Germline CDR1 reads SGHNT; CDR2 reads YYREEE (reference sequence). The CDR3 is 16 residues long. The CDR3 loop is CASSLAERGGTDTQYF. CDR3 in DNA: TGTGCCAGCAGCTTGGCCGAGCGGGGGGGCACAGATACGCAGTATTTT.

This clone has more than one count but fewer than ten. The CDR3, as DNA: TGTGCCAGCAGCTTGCCGTCGGGGGGGGCTGAGGGCTACACCTTC. It codes for CASSLPSGGAEGYTF. This chain joins TRBV7-9 and TRBJ1-2; maybe TRBD1 (6 bases). V lost 3 bases, J lost 8 bases, and 19 bases lay in between. Looked up from germline, CDR1 is SEHNR and CDR2 is FQNEAQ (reference sequence). The CDR3 consists of 15 residues.

This chain uses TRBV7-9 with TRBJ1-6; D might be TRBD1 (6 bases). V lost 7 bases and J lost 9, with 16 bases in between. Germline V CDR1 and CDR2: SEHNR, FQNEAQ (reference sequence). The CDR3 is made up of 14 amino acids. DNA for the CDR3: TGTGCCAGCACTTACACAGGGCTGGGTTCACCCCTCCACTTT. Amino acids: CASTYTGLGSPLHF.

This chain uses TRBV30 with TRBJ1-1; TRBD1 agrees at 7 bases. J lost 1 base, V lost 3 bases, and 5 bases had no gene match. The CDR3 runs 14 residues. Germline V gene lookup returns CDR1 GTSNPN and CDR2 SVGIG (reference sequence). CDR3 sequence: CAWRVQGTNTEAFF. Here the CDR3 DNA reads TGTGCCTGGAGAGTACAGGGGACGAACACTGAAGCTTTCTTT.

The rearrangement links TRBV7-3 to TRBJ2-1; TRBD2 matches 8 bases. The ends lost 2 bases at V and 6 bases at J; junction bases unmatched: 12. Germline V lookup: CDR1 SGHTA, CDR2 FQGTGA. The CDR3 is made up of 17 amino acids. The CDR3 sequence is CASSLGPLGLGSNEQFF. The CDR3 DNA reads as TGTGCCAGCAGCTTAGGACCTTTGGGACTAGGATCCAATGAGCAGTTCTTC.

This clone has more than one count but fewer than ten. The genes are TRBV7-9 and TRBJ1-1; no clear D gene. This CDR3 has 14 amino acids. Trimming removed 1 base from V and 6 bases from J, with 12 bases in between. Germline V gene lookup returns CDR1 SEHNR and CDR2 FQNEAQ (reference sequence). The CDR3 protein is CASSLGGRWAEAFF. For the CDR3, the DNA is TGTGCCAGCAGCTTAGGTGGCAGGTGGGCTGAAGCTTTCTTT.

This clone was seen a few times. The rearrangement uses TRBV5-4 and TRBJ2-5; D remains ambiguous. The CDR3 has 14 residues. Germline CDR1 reads SGHNT; CDR2 reads YYREEE (reference sequence). Trimming stripped 0 bases from V and 4 bases from J, with 10 bases between. The CDR3, as DNA: TGTGCCAGCAGCTTGGCGCGCGGTAGAGAGACCCAGTACTTC. Its protein product is CASSLARGRETQYF.

This clone was found a few times. This chain connects TRBV11-3 to TRBJ2-1; maybe TRBD2 (5 bases). Trimming pared 5 bases from V and 15 bases from J, leaving 14 bases between. Per germline, CDR1 SGHNT and CDR2 YENEEA. The CDR3 is 11 residues long. DNA of the CDR3: TGTGCCAGCAGCACCAGCGAGGGTCCGTTCTTC. Its protein product is CASSTSEGPFF. Based on the CDR3 plus reference TRBV11-3 and TRBJ2-1, the full variable domain is EAGVVQSPRYKIIEKKQPVAFWCNPISGHNTLYWYLQNLGQGPELLIRYENEEAVDDSQLPKDRFSAERLKGVDSTLKIQPAELGDSAVYLCASSTSEGPFFGPGTRLTVL.

The rearrangement links TRBV6-1 to TRBJ2-7; a possible D gene is TRBD1 (5 bases). Between the trimmed V and J ends, which lost 8 bases and 6 bases, there was a span of 20 bases. Germline loops: CDR1 MNHNS, CDR2 SASEGT. The CDR3 contains 14 residues. The CDR3 region is CASGLDTVKGEQYF. In DNA, the CDR3 is TGTGCCAGCGGGCTGGACACCGTGAAGGGCGAGCAGTACTTC.

The chain carries TRBV5-1 and TRBJ2-7; 8 bases are shared with TRBD1. Trimming took 0 bases from V and 5 from J; bases not matched to a gene: 7. The CDR3 spans 15 residues. Germline V gene sequence: CDR1 SGHRS, CDR2 YFSETQ. CDR3 sequence (DNA): TGCGCCAGCAGCTTGGGCGGACAGGGAGGCCACGAGCAGTACTTC. This encodes CASSLGGQGGHEQYF.

The V call is TRBV5-1, the J call TRBJ2-7; 11 bases map to TRBD2. Germline assignment: CDR1 SGHRS and CDR2 YFSETQ. This CDR3 has 17 residues. Trimming took 3 bases from V and 2 from J; bases not matched to a gene: 10. Written as DNA, the CDR3 is TGCGCCAGCAGCTACACACCTCTAGCGGGAGGAGCCTACGAGCAGTACTTC. It specifies CASSYTPLAGGAYEQYF.

The chain has TRBV5-4 and TRBJ2-1, with a tentative D call TRBD1 (6 bases). Per the germline V gene, CDR1 is SGHNT and CDR2 is YYREEE (reference sequence). This CDR3 is 14 amino acids long. The V and J ends lost 0 bases and 6 bases respectively, with 10 bases between them. The chain's CDR3 is CASSLAQGSNEQFF. In DNA, the CDR3 is TGTGCCAGCAGCTTGGCTCAGGGGAGCAATGAGCAGTTCTTC.

The chain joins TRBV4-3 to TRBJ2-7; D might be TRBD2 (6 bases). This CDR3 has 13 residues. Trimming removed 2 bases from V and 4 bases from J, with 9 bases in between. In germline, CDR1 is LGHNA, CDR2 YSLEER. CDR3 sequence (DNA): TGCGCCAGCAGCCAATCGGGAGATTACGAGCAGTACTTC. Protein sequence: CASSQSGDYEQYF.

This chain connects TRBV6-1 to TRBJ2-5; 14 bases map to TRBD2. V gave up 4 bases and J gave up 5 bases; unmatched junction bases: 3. The CDR3 runs to 15 residues. Germline CDR1 MNHNS, CDR2 SASEGT. The CDR3 DNA reads TGTGCCAGCAGTGTGGGACTAGCGGGAGTGGAGACCCAGTACTTC. It translates to CASSVGLAGVETQYF.

Only a few counts were recorded for this clone. CDR3 sequence: CASSLVSVQETQYF. The CDR3 bases are TGTGCCAGCAGCTTAGTTTCAGTCCAAGAGACCCAGTACTTC. This chain links TRBV7-9 with TRBJ2-5; D not certain. From germline, CDR1 is SEHNR and CDR2 FQNEAQ (reference sequence). The ends were cut back, 1 base at V and 1 base at J, with 7 bases in the middle. This CDR3 region has 14 residues. Together with reference TRBV7-9 and TRBJ2-5, the CDR3 gives the full variable domain: DTGVSQNPRHKITKRGQNVTFRCDPISEHNRLYWYRQTLGQGPEFLTYFQNEAQLEKSRLLSDRFSAERPKGSFSTLEIQRTEQGDSAMYLCASSLVSVQETQYFGPGTRLLVL.